The subject of this entry is one T cell receptor beta chain. Per the study methods: Amplification of reference gene primers was used by the study to estimate nucleated cell counts. Using immunoSEQ multiplex PCR, the repertoire was profiled, and TCRdb retains in-frame clones only, with some absent. From that table come the V and J calls and clone size; the DNA was used to work out D and trimming. The table has about 250,000 clones, 83% seen once. This sample stems from a study of blood T cell repertoires in COVID-19. Study overall: Spain, Italy and the United States supplied samples that represented acute and convalescent COVID-19. T cells, B-cell-depleted T cells, or PBMCs supplied cDNA or gDNA.

CDR1 MNHEY and CDR2 SVGAGI come from the germline V gene. V was shortened by 6 bases and J by 9 bases, with 12 bases between the two germline ends. The CDR3 is made up of 12 amino acids. Recruits, aged roughly 18 to 100 years, lived in 24 US areas. The gene calls are TRBV6-5 and TRBJ2-1; D is perhaps TRBD2 (6 bases). The TCR originated in a woman between 35 and 50 years old who had been exposed to COVID-19. Sequenced: PBMCs or T cells enriched from blood (not recorded which). The CDR3 nucleotides are TGTGCCAGCAGCCGGGAGCAGGGTGAGCAGTTCTTC. Protein sequence: CASSREQGEQFF.